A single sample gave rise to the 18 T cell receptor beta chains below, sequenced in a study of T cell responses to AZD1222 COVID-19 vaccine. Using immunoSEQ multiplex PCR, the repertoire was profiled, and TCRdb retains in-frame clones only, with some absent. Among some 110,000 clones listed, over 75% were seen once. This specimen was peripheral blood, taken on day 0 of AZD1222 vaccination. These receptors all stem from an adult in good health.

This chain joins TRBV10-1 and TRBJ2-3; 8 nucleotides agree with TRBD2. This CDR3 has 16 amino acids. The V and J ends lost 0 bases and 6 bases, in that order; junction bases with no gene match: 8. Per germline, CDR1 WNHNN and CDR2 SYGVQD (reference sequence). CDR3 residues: CASSESAGGASDTQYF. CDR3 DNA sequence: TGCGCCAGCAGTGAGTCCGCCGGGGGGGCCTCCGATACGCAGTATTTT.

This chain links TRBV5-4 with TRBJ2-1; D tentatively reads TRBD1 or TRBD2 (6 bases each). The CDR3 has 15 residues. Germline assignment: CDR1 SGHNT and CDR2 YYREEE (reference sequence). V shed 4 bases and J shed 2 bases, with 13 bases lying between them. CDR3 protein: CASSEGGRPYNEQFF. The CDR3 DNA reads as TGTGCCAGCAGCGAAGGGGGGAGACCCTACAATGAGCAGTTCTTC. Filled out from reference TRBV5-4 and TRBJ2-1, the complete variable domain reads ETGVTQSPTHLIKTRGQQVTLRCSSQSGHNTVSWYQQALGQGPQFIFQYYREEENGRGNFPPRFSGLQFPNYSSELNVNALELDDSALYLCASSEGGRPYNEQFFGPGTRLTVL.

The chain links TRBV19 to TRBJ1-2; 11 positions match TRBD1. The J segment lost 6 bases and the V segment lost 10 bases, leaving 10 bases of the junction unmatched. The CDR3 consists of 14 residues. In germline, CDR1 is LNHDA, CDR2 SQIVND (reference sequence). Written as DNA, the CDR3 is TGTGCCACGGGAGAGGGGGACAGGGGGAATGGCTACACCTTC. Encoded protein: CATGEGDRGNGYTF.

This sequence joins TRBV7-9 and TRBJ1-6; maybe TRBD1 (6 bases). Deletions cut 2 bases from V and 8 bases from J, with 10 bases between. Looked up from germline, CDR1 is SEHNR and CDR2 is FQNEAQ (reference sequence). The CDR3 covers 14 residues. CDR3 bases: TGTGCCAGCAGCTTATTAGGGGGATATTCACCCCTCCACTTT. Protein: CASSLLGGYSPLHF.

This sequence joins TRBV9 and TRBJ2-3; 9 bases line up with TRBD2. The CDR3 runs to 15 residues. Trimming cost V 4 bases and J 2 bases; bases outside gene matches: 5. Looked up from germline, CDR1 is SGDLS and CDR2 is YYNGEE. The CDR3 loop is CASSLSGGITDTQYF. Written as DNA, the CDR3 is TGTGCCAGCAGCCTCAGCGGGGGGATCACAGATACGCAGTATTTT.

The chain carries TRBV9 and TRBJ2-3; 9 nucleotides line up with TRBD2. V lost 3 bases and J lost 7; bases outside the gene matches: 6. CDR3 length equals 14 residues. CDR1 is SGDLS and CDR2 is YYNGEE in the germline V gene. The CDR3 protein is CASSEAGGLNTQYF. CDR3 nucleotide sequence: TGTGCCAGCAGCGAGGCGGGGGGGCTAAATACGCAGTATTTT.

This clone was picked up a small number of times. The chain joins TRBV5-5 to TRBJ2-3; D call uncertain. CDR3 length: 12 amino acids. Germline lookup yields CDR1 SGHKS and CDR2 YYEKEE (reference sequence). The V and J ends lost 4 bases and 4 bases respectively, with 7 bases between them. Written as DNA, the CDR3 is TGTGCCAGCAGCGCCACTGCAGATACGCAGTATTTT. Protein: CASSATADTQYF. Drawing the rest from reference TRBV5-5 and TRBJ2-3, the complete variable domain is DAGVTQSPTHLIKTRGQQVTLRCSPISGHKSVSWYQQVLGQGPQFIFQYYEKEERGRGNFPDRFSARQFPNYSSELNVNALLLGDSALYLCASSATADTQYFGPGTRLTVL.

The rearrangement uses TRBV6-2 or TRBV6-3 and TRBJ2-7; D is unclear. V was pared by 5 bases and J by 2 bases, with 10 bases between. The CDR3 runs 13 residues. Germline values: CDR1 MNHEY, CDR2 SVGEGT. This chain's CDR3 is CASSAVVPYEQYF. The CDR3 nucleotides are TGTGCCAGCAGTGCCGTGGTCCCCTACGAGCAGTACTTC.

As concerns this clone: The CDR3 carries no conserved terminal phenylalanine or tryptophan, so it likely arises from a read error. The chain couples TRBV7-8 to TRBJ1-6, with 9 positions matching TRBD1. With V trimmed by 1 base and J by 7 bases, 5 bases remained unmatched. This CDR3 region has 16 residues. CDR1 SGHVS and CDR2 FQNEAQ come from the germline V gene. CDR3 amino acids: CASSLGHGTGNSPLHL. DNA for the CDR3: TGTGCCAGCAGCTTAGGACATGGGACAGGGAATTCACCCCTCCACCTT.

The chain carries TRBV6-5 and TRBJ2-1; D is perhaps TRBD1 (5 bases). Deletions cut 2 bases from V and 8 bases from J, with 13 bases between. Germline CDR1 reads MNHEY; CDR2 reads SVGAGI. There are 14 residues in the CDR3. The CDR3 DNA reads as TGTGCCAGCAGTTACGGGGCATTGAGGCATGAGCAGTTCTTC. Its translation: CASSYGALRHEQFF.

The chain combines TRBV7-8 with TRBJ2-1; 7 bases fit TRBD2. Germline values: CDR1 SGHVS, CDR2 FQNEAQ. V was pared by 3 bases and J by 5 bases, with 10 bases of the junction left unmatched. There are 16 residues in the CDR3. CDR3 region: CASSFGLDPGNNEQFF. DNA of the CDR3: TGTGCCAGCAGCTTTGGACTAGACCCTGGTAACAATGAGCAGTTCTTC.

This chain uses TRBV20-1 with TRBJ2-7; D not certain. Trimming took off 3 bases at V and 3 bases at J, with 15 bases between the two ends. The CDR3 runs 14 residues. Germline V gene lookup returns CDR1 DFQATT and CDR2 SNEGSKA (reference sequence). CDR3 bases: TGCAGTGCTAGTGGTGGTTGGGCACACTACGAGCAGTACTTC. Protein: CSASGGWAHYEQYF.

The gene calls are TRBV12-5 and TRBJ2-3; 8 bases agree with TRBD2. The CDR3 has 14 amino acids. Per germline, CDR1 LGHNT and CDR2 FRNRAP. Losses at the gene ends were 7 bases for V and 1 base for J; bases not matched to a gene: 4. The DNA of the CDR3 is TGTGCTAGTGCTCTTAGCGGGGGCACAGATACGCAGTATTTT. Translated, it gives CASALSGGTDTQYF. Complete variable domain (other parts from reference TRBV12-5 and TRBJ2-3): DARVTQTPRHKVTEMGQEVTMRCQPILGHNTVFWYRQTMMQGLELLAYFRNRAPLDDSGMPKDRFSAEMPDATLATLKIQPSEPRDSAVYFCASALSGGTDTQYFGPGTRLTVL.

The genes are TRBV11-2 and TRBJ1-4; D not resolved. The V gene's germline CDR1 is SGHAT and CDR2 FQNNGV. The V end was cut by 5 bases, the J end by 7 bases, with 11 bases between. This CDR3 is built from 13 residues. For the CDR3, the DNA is TGTGCCAGCAGCCCTCCCCCTTCTGAAAAACTGTTTTTT. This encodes CASSPPPSEKLFF.

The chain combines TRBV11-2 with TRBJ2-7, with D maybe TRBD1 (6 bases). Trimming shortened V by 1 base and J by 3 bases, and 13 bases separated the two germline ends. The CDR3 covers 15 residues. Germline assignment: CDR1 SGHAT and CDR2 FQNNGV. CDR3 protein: CASSLADRIYYEQYF. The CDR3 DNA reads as TGTGCCAGCAGCTTAGCCGACAGGATCTACTACGAGCAGTACTTC.

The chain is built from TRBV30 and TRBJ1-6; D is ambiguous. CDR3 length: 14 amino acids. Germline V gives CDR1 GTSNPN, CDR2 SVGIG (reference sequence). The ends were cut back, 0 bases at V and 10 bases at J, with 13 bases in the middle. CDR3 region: CAWSVRVFGSPLHF. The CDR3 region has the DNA TGTGCCTGGAGTGTAAGGGTTTTTGGATCACCCCTCCACTTT. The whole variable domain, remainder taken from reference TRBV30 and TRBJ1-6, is SQTIHQWPATLVQPVGSPLSLECTVEGTSNPNLYWYRQAAGRGLQLLFYSVGIGQISSEVPQNLSASRPQDRQFILSSKKLLLSDSGFYLCAWSVRVFGSPLHFGNGTRLTVT.

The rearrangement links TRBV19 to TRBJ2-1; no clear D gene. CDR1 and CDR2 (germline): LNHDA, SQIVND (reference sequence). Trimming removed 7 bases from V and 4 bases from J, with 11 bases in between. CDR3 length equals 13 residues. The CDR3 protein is CASTPPSYNEQFF. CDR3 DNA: TGTGCCAGTACCCCTCCTAGTTACAATGAGCAGTTCTTC.

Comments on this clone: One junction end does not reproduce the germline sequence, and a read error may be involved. The CDR3 region has the DNA TGTGCCAGCAGCCCTAGGGCAGGAAACACAAATACGCAGTATTTT. Translated, it gives CASSPRAGNTNTQYF. The chain is built from TRBV3-1 (or the pseudogene TRBV3-2) and TRBJ2-3; no reliable D call. Per the germline V gene, CDR1 is LGHDT and CDR2 is YNNKEL (reference sequence). The CDR3 length is 15 residues.